This passage covers 26 T cell receptor beta chains from one sample sequenced in a study of blood T cell repertoires in COVID-19. Data came from immunoSEQ multiplex PCR; TCRdb stores just in-frame clones and leaves some out. The sample yields 150,000 to 200,000 clones, 87% seen once. The sample taken for sequencing was peripheral blood. Receptor source: a man between 18 and 35 years old with active or convalescent COVID-19.

V and J are TRBV27 and TRBJ1-2; D perhaps matches TRBD1 (6 bases). The CDR3 consists of 15 residues. The V end lost 6 bases, the J end lost 0 bases, and 14 bases lay between the germline ends. Per the germline V gene, CDR1 is MNHEY and CDR2 is SMNVEV (reference sequence). The CDR3 protein is CASSETQGPNYGYTF. CDR3 nucleotide sequence: TGTGCCAGCAGCGAAACTCAGGGGCCTAACTATGGCTACACCTTC.

The chain has TRBV6-6 and TRBJ1-1; D gene unclear. CDR1 and CDR2 (germline): MNHNY, SVGAGI (reference sequence). Trimming cost V 5 bases and J 4 bases, with 8 bases left between them. The CDR3 spans 12 residues. The CDR3 DNA reads TGTGCCAGCAGTCCCCATAGCACTGAAGCTTTCTTT. Translated: CASSPHSTEAFF.

The chain has TRBV7-2 and TRBJ2-5; 7 bases map to TRBD2. V lost 1 base to trimming and J lost 5 bases; unmatched junction nucleotides: 16. The germline V gene encodes CDR1 SGHTA and CDR2 FQGNSA. The CDR3 covers 18 residues. CDR3 loop: CASSLVSRGGRLRETQYF. As DNA, the CDR3 is TGTGCCAGCAGCTTAGTTAGCCGGGGAGGGCGGTTGAGGGAGACCCAGTACTTC.

This rearrangement joins TRBV18 to TRBJ1-2, with D perhaps matching TRBD1 (5 bases). V shed 2 bases and J shed 5 bases, with 9 bases lying between them. Per the germline V gene, CDR1 is KGHSH and CDR2 is LQKENI. CDR3 length: 13 residues. The CDR3: CASSPGGEYGYTF. CDR3 nucleotides: TGTGCCAGCTCACCAGGAGGGGAGTATGGCTACACCTTC.

The V call is TRBV29-1, the J call TRBJ2-2, with TRBD1 identical over 7 bases. The CDR3 has 14 amino acids. Unmatched junction bases numbered 6, after V lost 7 bases and J lost 1 base. CDR1 and CDR2 from the germline V gene are SQVTM and ANQGSEA. This CDR3 reads CSARGDRNTGELFF. CDR3 coding DNA: TGCAGCGCCCGAGGGGACAGGAACACCGGGGAGCTGTTTTTT.

The CDR3 loop is CASRFWLGSTGGYNTDTQYF. Here the CDR3 DNA reads TGTGCCAGCAGATTTTGGCTGGGGTCGACAGGGGGCTATAACACAGATACGCAGTATTTT. The gene calls are TRBV2 and TRBJ2-3; 10 bases fit TRBD1. The germline V gene has CDR1 SNHLY and CDR2 FYNNEI. J lost 2 bases, V lost 6 bases, and 20 bases had no gene match. This CDR3 region has 20 residues.

V and J are TRBV24-1 and TRBJ2-1; D is ambiguous. With 4 bases removed from V and 0 bases from J, the gap between germline ends came to 3 bases. This CDR3 has 13 residues. CDR1 is KGHDR and CDR2 is SFDVKD in the germline V gene. The CDR3 sequence is CATSESSYNEQFF. DNA for the CDR3: TGTGCCACCAGTGAGAGCTCCTACAATGAGCAGTTCTTC.

This clone was seen a few times. The V gene is TRBV5-1, the J gene TRBJ1-4, with 7 bases aligning to TRBD1. The CDR3 runs 15 residues. Germline CDR1 SGHRS, CDR2 YFSETQ. Trimming at V came to 4 bases and at J to 0 bases, leaving 3 bases not matched to a gene. The CDR3 reads CASSRGTATNEKLFF. As DNA, the CDR3 is TGCGCCAGCAGCCGGGGGACAGCAACTAATGAAAAACTGTTTTTT.

The CDR3 DNA is TGTGCCAGCAGTGCTGGACAGGTTTTTAAGATGAACACTGAAGCTTTCTTT. Its translation: CASSAGQVFKMNTEAFF. This chain links TRBV25-1 with TRBJ1-1, with 7 bases matching TRBD1. The CDR3 totals 17 residues. Losses at the gene ends were 4 bases for V and 0 bases for J; bases not matched to a gene: 11. Germline CDR1 and CDR2: MGHDK and SYGVNS.

The V call is TRBV29-1, the J call TRBJ1-2; D gene unclear. The V gene lost 5 bases and the J gene lost 2 bases, with 9 bases spanning the gap. This CDR3 comprises 12 residues. Germline V gives CDR1 SQVTM, CDR2 ANQGSEA. CDR3: CSVQEVNYGYTF. The CDR3 DNA sequence: TGCAGCGTTCAGGAAGTCAACTATGGCTACACCTTC. The entire variable domain, with the rest obtained from reference TRBV29-1 and TRBJ1-2, is as follows: SAVISQKPSRDICQRGTSLTIQCQVDSQVTMMFWYRQQPGQSLTLIATANQGSEATYESGFVIDKFPISRPNLTFSTLTVSNMSPEDSSIYLCSVQEVNYGYTFGSGTRLTVV.

V is TRBV11-3 and J is TRBJ2-2; D may be TRBD1 (5 bases). The CDR3 extends over 14 amino acids. The germline V and J ends were trimmed by 10 bases and 6 bases, with 18 bases remaining between them. Germline-derived CDR1 and CDR2 are SGHNT and YENEEA. In nucleotides, the CDR3 is TGTGCCACCGCTAGGGGCTTAGAGTCCGGGGAGCTGTTTTTT. It codes for CATARGLESGELFF.

V and J are TRBV19 and TRBJ2-3; 13 bases are shared with TRBD2. The V gene's germline CDR1 is LNHDA and CDR2 SQIVND (reference sequence). V was clipped by 10 bases and J by 6 bases; unmatched bases: 10. The CDR3 is made up of 15 amino acids. CDR3 in DNA: TGTGCCACCGTACGGACTAGCGGGAGAGAGGATACGCAGTATTTT. Translation gives CATVRTSGREDTQYF. Complete variable domain (other parts from reference TRBV19 and TRBJ2-3): DGGITQSPKYLFRKEGQNVTLSCEQNLNHDAMYWYRQDPGQGLRLIYYSQIVNDFQKGDIAEGYSVSREKKESFPLTVTSAQKNPTAFYLCATVRTSGREDTQYFGPGTRLTVL.

This sequence joins TRBV7-9 and TRBJ1-5; D is possibly TRBD1 (6 bases). This CDR3 is 13 amino acids long. V dropped 4 bases and J dropped 4 bases, with 8 bases sitting between them. Germline-derived CDR1 and CDR2 are SEHNR and FQNEAQ (reference sequence). DNA for the CDR3: TGTGCCAGCAGCTGGACAGAGAATCAGCCCCAGCATTTT. Translation: CASSWTENQPQHF.

The chain combines TRBV7-9 with TRBJ1-1; 9 nucleotides align to TRBD1. With V trimmed by 5 bases and J by 0 bases, 7 bases remained unmatched. This CDR3 comprises 16 residues. Germline lookup yields CDR1 SEHNR and CDR2 FQNEAQ (reference sequence). The CDR3 nucleotides are TGTGCCAGCAGCCCGGACGGGGACAGGGTGAACACTGAAGCTTTCTTT. The encoded protein is CASSPDGDRVNTEAFF.

The rearrangement joins TRBV7-2 to TRBJ1-1, with D maybe TRBD1 (6 bases). The CDR3 contains 13 residues. Between the trimmed V and J ends, which lost 2 bases and 7 bases, there was a span of 11 bases. CDR1 and CDR2 (germline): SGHTA, FQGNSA. For the CDR3, the DNA is TGTGCCAGCAGCTTACCGGGACACCTTGAAGCTTTCTTT. It encodes CASSLPGHLEAFF.

The J gene is TRBJ2-1, the V gene TRBV19; TRBD2 is a possible D gene (5 bases). Trimming took off 7 bases at V and 3 bases at J, with 7 bases between the two ends. CDR1 is LNHDA, CDR2 SQIVND, per germline (reference sequence). This CDR3 has 12 residues. CDR3 sequence: CASNSGYNEQFF. The CDR3 bases are TGTGCCAGTAACAGCGGCTACAATGAGCAGTTCTTC. Combining the CDR3 with reference TRBV19 and TRBJ2-1 gives the whole variable domain DGGITQSPKYLFRKEGQNVTLSCEQNLNHDAMYWYRQDPGQGLRLIYYSQIVNDFQKGDIAEGYSVSREKKESFPLTVTSAQKNPTAFYLCASNSGYNEQFFGPGTRLTVL.

V usage is TRBV5-1 and J usage is TRBJ1-4; a possible D gene is TRBD1 (6 bases). CDR3 length: 13 amino acids. The germline V gene encodes CDR1 SGHRS and CDR2 YFSETQ. Trimming took off 4 bases at V and 8 bases at J, with 12 bases between the two ends. CDR3 loop: CASSPSGDEKLFF. In DNA, the CDR3 is TGCGCCAGCAGCCCCTCAGGGGACGAAAAACTGTTTTTT.

The chain couples TRBV2 to TRBJ2-1, with 7 bases fitting TRBD1. Germline V lookup: CDR1 SNHLY, CDR2 FYNNEI. J was trimmed by 0 bases and V by 6 bases; bases with no gene match: 8. The CDR3 contains 16 residues. The CDR3 DNA follows: TGTGCCAGCAGCGGTACAGGGGAGTCCTCCTACAATGAGCAGTTCTTC. As protein: CASSGTGESSYNEQFF.

V usage is TRBV6-4 and J usage is TRBJ1-4; weak D call: TRBD1 (6 bases). The CDR3 is 15 residues long. Deletions cut 7 bases from V and 3 bases from J, with 15 bases between. The germline V gene encodes CDR1 MRHNA and CDR2 SNTAGT. CDR3 bases: TGTGCCAGCAATGGACAGTTTTTGGCTAATGAAAAACTGTTTTTT. As protein: CASNGQFLANEKLFF.

The CDR3 nucleotides read TGCGCCAGCAGCCGGACAGGGGGAGAGAATTCACCCCTCCACTTT. Its protein product is CASSRTGGENSPLHF. This rearrangement joins TRBV5-1 to TRBJ1-6, with 10 nucleotides matching TRBD1. J lost 7 bases, V lost 4 bases, and 5 bases had no gene match. The CDR3 is 15 amino acids. The V gene's germline CDR1 is SGHRS and CDR2 YFSETQ. The full variable domain, with the rest looked up from reference TRBV5-1 and TRBJ1-6, is KAGVTQTPRYLIKTRGQQVTLSCSPISGHRSVSWYQQTPGQGLQFLFEYFSETQRNKGNFPGRFSGRQFSNSRSEMNVSTLELGDSALYLCASSRTGGENSPLHFGNGTRLTVT.

The V call is TRBV11-3, the J call TRBJ2-7; D is perhaps TRBD1 (6 bases). The CDR3 runs to 14 residues. Germline CDR1 reads SGHNT; CDR2 reads YENEEA. Trimming took off 5 bases at V and 0 bases at J, with 11 bases between the two ends. The CDR3 DNA reads as TGTGCCAGCAGCCAGGGGCAGAGCTCCTACGAGCAGTACTTC. This sequence encodes CASSQGQSSYEQYF.

The V and J genes are TRBV12-5 and TRBJ2-1; TRBD1 agrees at 7 bases. This CDR3 has 17 amino acids. With V trimmed by 3 bases and J by 5 bases, 13 bases remained unmatched. CDR1 LGHNT and CDR2 FRNRAP come from the germline V gene. CDR3 in DNA: TGTGCTAGTGGTTTTTCAGGGGGAGACTTACACAACAATGAGCAGTTCTTC. Its protein product is CASGFSGGDLHNNEQFF.

The chain has TRBV2 and TRBJ1-6; D unclear. Germline CDR1 reads SNHLY; CDR2 reads FYNNEI. The V and J ends lost 1 base and 0 bases respectively, with 4 bases between them. This CDR3 spans 15 amino acids. The CDR3 sequence: CASSEESSYNSPLHF. CDR3 coding DNA: TGTGCCAGCAGTGAAGAGAGCTCCTATAATTCACCCCTCCACTTT.

This clone was recorded a few times. V gene TRBV7-2 combines with J gene TRBJ1-5; a weak D match, TRBD1 (6 bases). Germline CDR1 reads SGHTA; CDR2 reads FQGNSA. V dropped 8 bases and J dropped 6 bases, with 17 bases sitting between them. CDR3 length: 14 residues. The CDR3, as DNA: TGTGCCAGCTCAGAAAGACAGGATGGTCAGCCCCAGCATTTT. Its protein product is CASSERQDGQPQHF.

This chain uses TRBV28 with TRBJ1-6; D is uncertain. Deletions cut 6 bases from V and 0 bases from J, with 6 bases between. The germline gives CDR1 MDHEN, CDR2 SYDVKM. The CDR3 runs 14 residues. The CDR3 here is CASRGLSYNSPLHF. Here the CDR3 DNA reads TGTGCCAGCAGGGGCCTCTCCTATAATTCACCCCTCCACTTT.

CDR3 sequence reads: CASSLGVGDQPQHF. CDR3 DNA sequence: TGTGCCAGCAGCTTAGGGGTAGGGGATCAGCCCCAGCATTTT. The chain uses TRBV7-9 and TRBJ1-5; perhaps TRBD1 as D (5 bases). Trimming shortened V by 1 base and J by 5 bases, and 9 bases separated the two germline ends. Germline V lookup: CDR1 SEHNR, CDR2 FQNEAQ (reference sequence). This CDR3 comprises 14 residues.